The clone carrying this TCR beta chain has more than one count but fewer than ten. No antigen is known for it. This entry is derived from a study of siplizumab effects on memory and regulatory T cells. This table comes from immunoSEQ multiplex PCR, and its TCRdb copy is limited to in-frame clones, with some not included. The repertoire has about 10,000 clones, more than 45% of them found once; the top ten carry approximately 23%. Cells from the mixed lymphocyte reaction were cocultured for five to six days at 37°C. Per the germline V gene, CDR1 is KGHSH and CDR2 is LQKENI. The CDR3 consists of 13 residues. V dropped 3 bases and J dropped 4 bases, with 7 bases sitting between them.

Input material: CFSE-low (dividing) CD4+ T cells sorted from an allogeneic mixed lymphocyte reaction. The chain combines TRBV18 with TRBJ1-5, with unresolved D. This clonotype originated in a human donor in good health; the cells came from an allogeneic mixed lymphocyte reaction. CDR3: CASSPMGNQPQHF. The CDR3 bases are TGTGCCAGCTCACCGATGGGGAATCAGCCCCAGCATTTT. Based on the CDR3 plus reference TRBV18 and TRBJ1-5, the full variable domain is NAGVMQNPRHLVRRRGQEARLRCSPMKGHSHVYWYRQLPEEGLKFMVYLQKENIIDESGMPKERFSAEFPKEGPSILRIQQVVRGDSAAYFCASSPMGNQPQHFGDGTRLSIL.